The following is a TCR beta chain sequence with its context. Antigen specificity is unknown. Blood CD4+ CD25-high CD127-low regulatory T cells supplied the genomic DNA template. This sample was taken from a study of regulatory and conventional T cells in RAG deficiency. Using immunoSEQ multiplex PCR, the repertoire was profiled, and TCRdb retains in-frame clones only, with some absent. The data contain under 25,000 clones, approximately 90% of them seen just once; the ten biggest clones take up almost 1.5%. The CDR3 contains 15 residues. V shed 5 bases, J shed 10 bases, and the junction held 10 bases outside the gene matches. Germline CDR1 is SEHNR and CDR2 is FQNEAQ (reference sequence). Broader study findings: Shorter CDR3s in all patient subsets; >85% Treg-Tconv overlap in Omenn.

The same data also contributed to another study, on regulatory T cells. From that paper: Amplification used 52 TRBV primers and 13 TRBJ primers. Regulatory T cells showed the strongest V-J pair restriction and V/J gene skewing among patient repertoires.

The chain has TRBV7-9 and TRBJ1-6, with TRBD1 matching over 8 bases. The receptor comes from a human donor in good health. Sequencing input: Tregs sorted from blood. CDR3 region: CASSHGQGIGSPLHF. The CDR3 coding sequence is TGTGCCAGCAGCCACGGACAGGGAATAGGGTCACCCCTCCACTTT.